Shown below are 6 T cell receptor beta chains from a single sample sequenced in a study of blood T cell repertoires in COVID-19. Assay: immunoSEQ multiplex PCR; the TCRdb copy retains only in-frame clones and omits some. The sample lists roughly 30,000 clones; more than 65% were seen once. The material sequenced was peripheral blood. The receptors stem from a woman aged 55-69 years with acute or convalescent COVID-19.

V and J are TRBV5-1 and TRBJ2-2; D perhaps matches TRBD2 (5 bases). This CDR3 is built from 15 residues. Germline V CDR1 and CDR2: SGHRS, YFSETQ. V was trimmed by 2 bases and J by 0 bases, leaving 8 bases between them. CDR3 nucleotides: TGCGCCAGCAGCTTCAGCGGACCGAACACCGGGGAGCTGTTTTTT. This gives the protein CASSFSGPNTGELFF.

The chain links TRBV9 to TRBJ1-5, with TRBD1 identical over 7 bases. The V and J ends lost 4 bases and 3 bases, in that order; junction bases with no gene match: 19. This CDR3 region has 19 residues. CDR1 is SGDLS and CDR2 is YYNGEE in the germline V gene. In DNA, the CDR3 is TGTGCCAGCAGCCTTAGCCCCCGGAGAGGAGACAGGGACAATCAGCCCCAGCATTTT. Its protein is CASSLSPRRGDRDNQPQHF. The full variable domain, in which reference TRBV9 and TRBJ1-5 provide the parts outside the CDR3, is DSGVTQTPKHLITATGQRVTLRCSPRSGDLSVYWYQQSLDQGLQFLIQYYNGEERAKGNILERFSAQQFPDLHSELNLSSLELGDSALYFCASSLSPRRGDRDNQPQHFGDGTRLSIL.

The J gene is TRBJ1-2, the V gene TRBV5-6; 7 bases are shared with TRBD1. Germline V lookup: CDR1 SGHDT, CDR2 YYEEEE. The CDR3 totals 15 residues. The junction had 7 bases not matched to a gene; V was cut back by 1 base and J by 4 bases. The CDR3 region is CASSLTRGLGYGYTF. In nucleotides, the CDR3 is TGTGCCAGCAGCTTGACGAGGGGGCTGGGCTATGGCTACACCTTC.

This clone was detected once. This rearrangement joins TRBV5-4 to TRBJ1-2, with D tentatively TRBD1 (5 bases). Germline-derived CDR1 and CDR2 are SGHNT and YYREEE (reference sequence). The CDR3 runs to 14 residues. V lost 0 bases and J lost 6, with 12 bases in between. The CDR3 DNA sequence: TGTGCCAGCAGCTTGGGCGTGGGGGGGAATGGCTACACCTTC. Translating it yields CASSLGVGGNGYTF.

The rearrangement links TRBV10-3 to TRBJ1-4; 8 nucleotides agree with TRBD1. The germline CDR1 and CDR2 sequences are ENHRY and SYGVKD. The CDR3 is made up of 16 amino acids. Trimming cost V 4 bases and J 0 bases; bases outside gene matches: 4. The CDR3 DNA is TGTGCCATCAGTGGGACAGGGACTCCAACTAATGAAAAACTGTTTTTT. Translation gives CAISGTGTPTNEKLFF.

The V and J genes are TRBV30 and TRBJ2-1; 8 bases line up with TRBD2. The V segment lost 6 bases and the J segment 2 bases; nucleotides outside the gene matches: 3. Germline-derived CDR1 and CDR2 are GTSNPN and SVGIG (reference sequence). The CDR3 has 13 residues. The CDR3 region is CACSGGAYNEQFF. DNA of the CDR3: TGTGCCTGTTCGGGGGGGGCCTACAATGAGCAGTTCTTC. The variable domain in full, completed from reference TRBV30 and TRBJ2-1, reads SQTIHQWPATLVQPVGSPLSLECTVEGTSNPNLYWYRQAAGRGLQLLFYSVGIGQISSEVPQNLSASRPQDRQFILSSKKLLLSDSGFYLCACSGGAYNEQFFGPGTRLTVL.